Given below is one T cell receptor (beta chain) in context. This sample was taken from a study of technical replicates of blood from several donors. The method was immunoSEQ multiplex PCR; TCRdb's version includes in-frame clones alone and lacks a portion of them. In the table there are over 10,000 clones, more than 75% of which are singletons. V was trimmed by 5 bases and J by 0 bases, leaving 16 bases between them. The CDR3 is 16 amino acids. Germline CDR1 and CDR2: MGHDK and SYGVNS. This clonotype originated in a human donor in good health. The chain couples TRBV25-1 to TRBJ2-5; a weak D match, TRBD1 (6 bases). The sample consisted of PBMCs. CDR3 in amino acids: CASSTLQGSDQETQYF. CDR3 sequence (DNA): TGTGCCAGCAGTACCCTTCAGGGGTCTGACCAAGAGACCCAGTACTTC.